One sample yielded the 17 T cell receptor beta chains listed below, sequenced in a study of shared clonotypes between healthy human individuals (dated by TCRdb to 2020 to 2022). Libraries came from the immunoSEQ multiplex PCR assay. Held by TCRdb, this immuneACCESS table contains in-frame sequences only and omits some clones. Under half of the omission traces to an unresolved V gene where checked; the cause of the rest is unknown. This sample gives around 1.1 million clones in total; approximately 80% of them show up just once. The ten largest account for under 0.8% of the sample. Sequencing used memory CD4+ T cells from PBMCs. The cell subset or site label on this specimen signifies: CD45RA-negative fraction. The receptors originated from a man between 18 and 35 years old in good health. Some clones in this sample may be carry-over from other donors' samples.

The chain couples TRBV20-1 to TRBJ2-1; the D is unclear. The CDR3 consists of 11 residues. Trimming left V 5 bases short and J 10 bases short, with 12 bases between. Germline V CDR1 and CDR2: DFQATT, SNEGSKA (reference sequence). The CDR3 DNA is TGCAGTGCTTCCAAATCCCAGGAGCAGTTCTTC. It specifies CSASKSQEQFF.

This chain connects TRBV7-2 to TRBJ1-2; D ambiguous. CDR1 is SGHTA, CDR2 FQGNSA, per germline. The CDR3 is 15 residues long. Trimming took 1 base from V and 4 from J, leaving 13 bases between them. The CDR3 DNA reads as TGTGCCAGCAGCTTAGTTCCGGGGTCGGGCTATGGCTACACCTTC. Translation gives CASSLVPGSGYGYTF.

This chain links TRBV9 with TRBJ2-1, with 10 bases lining up with TRBD2. Germline V gene sequence: CDR1 SGDLS, CDR2 YYNGEE. The CDR3 has 16 residues. Germline trimming cut 4 bases from V and 10 bases from J; bases unmatched to any gene: 14. CDR3 bases: TGTGCCAGCAGCCCCCACGGGCTAGCGGGAGAGGGGGAGCAGTTCTTC. Its translation is CASSPHGLAGEGEQFF.

V gene TRBV6-6 combines with J gene TRBJ2-6, with D tentatively TRBD2 (5 bases). This CDR3 is 15 amino acids long. Per the germline V gene, CDR1 is MNHNY and CDR2 is SVGAGI (reference sequence). V was cut by 2 bases and J by 0 bases, with 5 bases left in between. Written as DNA, the CDR3 is TGTGCCAGCAGTTACGCGGGCTCTGGGGCCAACGTCCTGACTTTC. Protein product: CASSYAGSGANVLTF.

This chain joins TRBV7-7 and TRBJ2-1; TRBD1 or TRBD2 may be the D gene (5 bases each). V shed 5 bases and J shed 10 bases, with 15 bases lying between them. Germline V gene data show CDR1 as SSHAT and CDR2 as FNYEAQ (reference sequence). The CDR3 has 13 residues. The CDR3 sequence: CASSHSPGAEQFF. The CDR3 region has the DNA TGTGCCAGCAGCCATTCCCCCGGGGCCGAGCAGTTCTTC.

The chain combines TRBV27 with TRBJ2-7; tentatively, D is TRBD1 (6 bases). The germline V gene has CDR1 MNHEY and CDR2 SMNVEV (reference sequence). V was clipped by 5 bases and J by 0 bases, with 11 bases between them. This CDR3 spans 14 amino acids. In nucleotides, the CDR3 is TGTGCCAGCAGTCGGGCAGGGGCCTCCTACGAGCAGTACTTC. Translation gives CASSRAGASYEQYF.

The V and J genes are TRBV5-1 and TRBJ2-3, with 10 bases aligning to TRBD1. Trimming removed 7 bases from V and 2 bases from J; junction bases left unmatched: 1. The CDR3 length is 13 residues. Germline CDR1 is SGHRS and CDR2 is YFSETQ. CDR3 nucleotide sequence: TGCGCCAGCGGGACAGGGGCCACAGATACGCAGTATTTT. Translated, it gives CASGTGATDTQYF.

This clone was seen repeatedly, ten times or more. The J gene is TRBJ2-5, the V gene TRBV6-6; no reliable D call. Germline CDR1 reads MNHNY; CDR2 reads SVGAGI (reference sequence). The CDR3 length is 12 residues. V lost 2 bases, J lost 5 bases, and 6 bases lay in between. CDR3 bases: TGTGCCAGCAGTTACGGTTCGGAGACCCAGTACTTC. Translation: CASSYGSETQYF.

V usage is TRBV4-2 and J usage is TRBJ2-3; 8 nucleotides agree with TRBD2. V was pared by 6 bases and J by 2 bases, with 7 bases of the junction left unmatched. CDR1 LGHNA and CDR2 YNFKEQ come from the germline V gene. The CDR3 consists of 15 residues. The DNA of the CDR3 is TGTGCCAGCAGTCAGAGCGGGAGAGACACAGATACGCAGTATTTT. Translated, it gives CASSQSGRDTDTQYF.

The chain carries TRBV27 and TRBJ1-4; 11 bases line up with TRBD1. This CDR3 contains 15 residues. With V trimmed by 6 bases and J by 8 bases, 8 bases remained unmatched. CDR1 and CDR2 from the germline V gene are MNHEY and SMNVEV (reference sequence). The CDR3 bases are TGTGCCAGCAGAGCCCCGGGACAGGGGGTGGAAAAACTGTTTTTT. This gives the protein CASRAPGQGVEKLFF.

In its sample, this clone was seen a few times. The gene calls are TRBV14 and TRBJ1-2; D unclear. The length of the CDR3 is 12 residues. V was trimmed by 0 bases and J by 5 bases, leaving 4 bases between them. Germline loops: CDR1 SGHDN, CDR2 FVKESK. CDR3 residues: CASSQDGYGYTF. CDR3 DNA sequence: TGTGCCAGCAGCCAAGACGGATATGGCTACACCTTC.

This sequence joins TRBV2 and TRBJ2-1; D may be TRBD2 (5 bases). The CDR3 length is 14 residues. Germline CDR1 SNHLY, CDR2 FYNNEI. Trimming took off 5 bases at V and 4 bases at J, with 12 bases between the two ends. The CDR3 reads CASSRGKAYNEQFF. DNA of the CDR3: TGTGCCAGCAGTCGGGGAAAGGCGTACAATGAGCAGTTCTTC.

The chain recombines TRBV25-1 with TRBJ2-1; no clear D gene. Trimming left V 2 bases short and J 6 bases short, with 8 bases between. The germline gives CDR1 MGHDK, CDR2 SYGVNS. The CDR3 is 13 residues long. The CDR3 DNA follows: TGTGCCAGCAGTGAAATTTTCGGCAATGAGCAGTTCTTC. Translation: CASSEIFGNEQFF.

The rearrangement links TRBV28 to TRBJ2-7, with 7 bases matching TRBD2. V was pared by 0 bases and J by 0 bases, with 8 bases of the junction left unmatched. This CDR3 has 17 amino acids. Germline V gene sequence: CDR1 MDHEN, CDR2 SYDVKM. This CDR3 reads CASSLWRGGTNSYEQYF. CDR3 sequence (DNA): TGTGCCAGCAGTTTATGGCGGGGCGGGACTAACTCCTACGAGCAGTACTTC. Drawing the rest from reference TRBV28 and TRBJ2-7, the complete variable domain is DVKVTQSSRYLVKRTGEKVFLECVQDMDHENMFWYRQDPGLGLRLIYFSYDVKMKEKGDIPEGYSVSREKKERFSLILESASTNQTSMYLCASSLWRGGTNSYEQYFGPGTRLTVT.

As to this clone: At the DNA level, this CDR3 is encoded by other sequences in the same sample as well. The V gene is TRBV5-1, the J gene TRBJ2-5, with a weak D call TRBD1 (6 bases). This CDR3 spans 14 amino acids. Germline CDR1 SGHRS, CDR2 YFSETQ. The V and J ends lost 1 base and 5 bases respectively, with 12 bases between them. The CDR3 DNA follows: TGCGCCAGCAGCTTGTGGGGGCCAGGGGAGACCCAGTACTTC. It translates to CASSLWGPGETQYF.

J is TRBJ1-4 and V is TRBV28, with D uncertain. The germline V and J ends were trimmed by 3 bases and 0 bases, with 8 bases remaining between them. This CDR3 contains 15 residues. Germline assignment: CDR1 MDHEN and CDR2 SYDVKM. CDR3 nucleotide sequence: TGTGCCAGCAGTTTCTACGGGGCAACTAATGAAAAACTGTTTTTT. Encoded protein: CASSFYGATNEKLFF. Combining the CDR3 with reference TRBV28 and TRBJ1-4 gives the whole variable domain DVKVTQSSRYLVKRTGEKVFLECVQDMDHENMFWYRQDPGLGLRLIYFSYDVKMKEKGDIPEGYSVSREKKERFSLILESASTNQTSMYLCASSFYGATNEKLFFGSGTQLSVL.

The count of this clone is one. The chain carries TRBV29-1 and TRBJ2-7, with 10 bases identical to TRBD1. The CDR3 totals 12 residues. Germline V gives CDR1 SQVTM, CDR2 ANQGSEA. V was pared by 7 bases and J by 4 bases, with 4 bases of the junction left unmatched. The CDR3 protein is CSGGTGAYEQYF. In DNA, the CDR3 is TGCAGCGGTGGGACAGGGGCGTACGAGCAGTACTTC.